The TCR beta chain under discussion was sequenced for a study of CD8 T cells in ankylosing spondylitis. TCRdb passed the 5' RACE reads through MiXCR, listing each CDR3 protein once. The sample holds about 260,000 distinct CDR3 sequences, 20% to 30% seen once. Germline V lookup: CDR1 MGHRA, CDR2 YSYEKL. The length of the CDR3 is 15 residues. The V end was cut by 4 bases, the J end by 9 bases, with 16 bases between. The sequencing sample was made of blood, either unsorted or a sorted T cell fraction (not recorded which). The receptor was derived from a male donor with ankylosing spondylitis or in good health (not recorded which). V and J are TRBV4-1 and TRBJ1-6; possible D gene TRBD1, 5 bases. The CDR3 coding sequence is TGCGCCAGCAGCCGAGAGTGGGGCGGTAGTTCACCCCTCCACTTT. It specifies CASSREWGGSSPLHF.